This T cell receptor beta chain was recorded in a study of shared clonotypes between healthy human individuals. TCRdb's copy holds only in-frame clones and misses some; the assay was immunoSEQ multiplex PCR. Of 1.4 million or so clones in the sample, about 98.5% were seen once. Study-wide results and caveats: Shared across a few donors were roughly 4.8% of the naive CD4 clonotypes. Generally, naive subsets came out with larger estimated richness than memory subsets.

As regards this clone: No antigen is known for it.

V was pared by 0 bases and J by 5 bases, with 14 bases between. This CDR3 is built from 16 residues. Germline assignment: CDR1 SGHRS and CDR2 YFSETQ. The sequencing sample was made of naive CD4+ T cells sorted from blood. The subset denotes: CD45RA+ positively selected. The V gene is TRBV5-1, the J gene TRBJ2-2; TRBD2 might be the D (6 bases). This clonotype was sampled from a man younger than 40 in good health. The CDR3 DNA reads TGCGCCAGCAGCTTGGAGACTCCGGGAGTAACCGGGGAGCTGTTTTTT. It is translated as CASSLETPGVTGELFF. Full variable domain (remainder filled in from reference TRBV5-1 and TRBJ2-2): KAGVTQTPRYLIKTRGQQVTLSCSPISGHRSVSWYQQTPGQGLQFLFEYFSETQRNKGNFPGRFSGRQFSNSRSEMNVSTLELGDSALYLCASSLETPGVTGELFFGEGSRLTVL.